This entry lists 9 T cell receptor beta chains sequenced from one sample in a study of CD8 T cells in ankylosing spondylitis. TCRdb used MiXCR to reprocess the 5' RACE reads, holding one entry per CDR3 protein. The sample lists 200,000 to 250,000 distinct CDR3 sequences, about 11% occurring once. Input material: blood, either unsorted or a sorted T cell fraction (not recorded which). These receptors originate from a male donor with ankylosing spondylitis or in good health (not recorded which).

This clonotype has a handful of counts. The V call is TRBV7-9, the J call TRBJ1-2; D possibly corresponds to TRBD1 (5 bases). CDR3 length equals 15 residues. V lost 4 bases and J lost 7, with 19 bases in between. CDR1 and CDR2 from the germline V gene are SEHNR and FQNEAQ (reference sequence). The CDR3 protein is CASSSDLPKGLGYTF. The CDR3 coding sequence is TGTGCCAGCAGCTCGGACCTTCCCAAGGGGCTTGGCTACACCTTC.

V and J are TRBV20-1 and TRBJ2-7; 9 bases map to TRBD1. The CDR3 extends over 15 amino acids. CDR1 is DFQATT, CDR2 SNEGSKA, per germline (reference sequence). With 3 bases clipped from V and 6 bases from J, the junction kept 12 bases outside the gene matches. The CDR3 sequence: CSASIFPGQGVEQYF. The CDR3, as DNA: TGCAGTGCTAGTATCTTTCCGGGACAGGGAGTCGAGCAGTACTTC.

In its sample, this clonotype was seen many times. The CDR3 sequence: CSVVREEKLFF. The CDR3 DNA reads TGCAGCGTTGTTAGGGAGGAAAAACTGTTTTTT. The chain is built from TRBV29-1 and TRBJ1-4, with D unresolved. The CDR3 runs 11 residues. Trimming pared 4 bases from V and 8 bases from J, leaving 8 bases between. Germline lookup yields CDR1 SQVTM and CDR2 ANQGSEA. The variable domain in full, with the rest retrieved from reference TRBV29-1 and TRBJ1-4, is SAVISQKPSRDICQRGTSLTIQCQVDSQVTMMFWYRQQPGQSLTLIATANQGSEATYESGFVIDKFPISRPNLTFSTLTVSNMSPEDSSIYLCSVVREEKLFFGSGTQLSVL.

This clonotype was seen many times. The junction shows a germline mismatch at one end, possibly a read error. The V call is TRBV20-1, the J call TRBJ2-7, with 13 bases matching TRBD2. CDR1 and CDR2 from the germline V gene are DFQATT and SNEGSKA (reference sequence). There are 17 residues in the CDR3. The CDR3 DNA is TGCAGTGCCAGAGGACTAGCGGGAGCTTTAGTATTCTACGAGCAGTACTTC. Protein product: CSARGLAGALVFYEQYF.

Comment on this clonotype: A much larger clone lies a single base off, so this may be a read error. V usage is TRBV5-1 and J usage is TRBJ2-7, with D unresolved. CDR3 size: 12 residues. The germline CDR1 and CDR2 sequences are SGHRS and YFSETQ. CDR3 DNA sequence: TGCGCCAGCAGCTTGGATCCCTACGCGCAGTACTTC. This codes for CASSLDPYAQYF.

Comments on this clonotype: A read error is possible here, since a much larger clone lies one base away. The V and J genes are TRBV12-3 or TRBV12-4 and TRBJ1-1; D is unclear. CDR3 length equals 13 residues. Deletions cut 3 bases from V and 4 bases from J, with 9 bases between. The CDR3 DNA sequence: TGTGCCAGCAGTTTCAATCGGAGCACTGAAGCTTTCTTT. Translation: CASSFNRSTEAFF.

The chain couples TRBV24-1 to TRBJ2-1; TRBD1 or TRBD2 may be the D gene (5 bases each). V dropped 5 bases and J dropped 0 bases, with 10 bases sitting between them. Germline-derived CDR1 and CDR2 are KGHDR and SFDVKD. The CDR3 length is 15 residues. The CDR3 here is CATSATGGSYNEQFF. In nucleotides, the CDR3 is TGTGCCACCAGTGCGACTGGGGGCTCCTACAATGAGCAGTTCTTC.

This clonotype has at least ten counts. The rearrangement links TRBV15 to TRBJ2-2; no clear D gene. This CDR3 region has 13 residues. V was clipped by 3 bases and J by 5 bases, with 7 bases between them. In germline, CDR1 is LNHNV, CDR2 YYDKDF (reference sequence). Here the CDR3 reads CATSRGETGELFF. CDR3 sequence (DNA): TGTGCCACCAGCAGGGGTGAGACCGGGGAGCTGTTTTTT.

The V gene is TRBV7-9, the J gene TRBJ2-1; TRBD1 or TRBD2 may be the D gene (5 bases each). In germline, CDR1 is SEHNR, CDR2 FQNEAQ (reference sequence). This CDR3 has 13 amino acids. Trimming shortened V by 3 bases and J by 7 bases, and 10 bases separated the two germline ends. The CDR3 DNA follows: TGTGCCAGCAGCTTTGGGGACGGGAATGAGCAGTTCTTC. It specifies CASSFGDGNEQFF.